The 30 T cell receptor beta chains below were found in one sample sequenced in a study of T cell responses to AZD1222 COVID-19 vaccine. Sequencing was performed with immunoSEQ multiplex PCR; in TCRdb, only in-frame clones are kept and a portion is missing. The sample holds 85,000 to 130,000 clones; approximately 93% are singletons and the top ten take approximately 5%. Material: peripheral blood, obtained on day 0 of AZD1222 vaccination. These TCRs come from an adult in good health.

The chain couples TRBV28 to TRBJ1-1; D is possibly TRBD1 (6 bases). The germline gives CDR1 MDHEN, CDR2 SYDVKM. The CDR3 is 17 residues long. Between the trimmed V and J ends, which lost 2 bases and 3 bases, there was a span of 19 bases. The CDR3 loop is CASSLQARTGADTEAFF. CDR3 bases: TGTGCCAGCAGTTTACAGGCGAGAACGGGGGCCGACACTGAAGCTTTCTTT. Drawing the rest from reference TRBV28 and TRBJ1-1, the complete variable domain is DVKVTQSSRYLVKRTGEKVFLECVQDMDHENMFWYRQDPGLGLRLIYFSYDVKMKEKGDIPEGYSVSREKKERFSLILESASTNQTSMYLCASSLQARTGADTEAFFGQGTRLTVV.

This chain links TRBV7-9 with TRBJ1-1; the D is unclear. Germline loops: CDR1 SEHNR, CDR2 FQNEAQ (reference sequence). This CDR3 spans 13 amino acids. Trimming left V 7 bases short and J 0 bases short, with 9 bases between. The CDR3 bases are TGTGCCAGCACTCGGCGAATGAACACTGAAGCTTTCTTT. It yields the protein CASTRRMNTEAFF.

This chain joins TRBV21-1 and TRBJ2-3; the table's D call TRBD1 went unverified against the DNA. TRBV21-1 constitutes a pseudogene. This CDR3 has 18 residues. The CDR3 nucleotides are TGTGCCAGCCTTGGGACAGGGGGGAAGAACGGGACCACAGATACGCAGTATTTT. Protein sequence: CASLGTGGKNGTTDTQYF.

V gene TRBV6-5 combines with J gene TRBJ1-1; 8 bases fit TRBD1. The CDR3 loop spans 15 amino acids. Germline V gene data show CDR1 as MNHEY and CDR2 as SVGAGI. After removal of 2 bases from V and 3 bases from J, the junction contained 5 bases not matched to a gene. CDR3: CASSYIQGAYTEAFF. Here the CDR3 DNA reads TGTGCCAGCAGTTACATTCAGGGGGCATACACTGAAGCTTTCTTT.

This chain links TRBV11-2 with TRBJ2-7, with 8 nucleotides matching TRBD2. The V segment lost 3 bases and the J segment 3 bases; nucleotides outside the gene matches: 10. Germline V CDR1 and CDR2: SGHAT, FQNNGV. This CDR3 contains 16 residues. In DNA, the CDR3 is TGTGCCAGCAGCTTCAACTCGGGACTAGGAGGCTACGAGCAGTACTTC. Translated: CASSFNSGLGGYEQYF. Variable domain in full (rest from reference TRBV11-2 and TRBJ2-7): EAGVAQSPRYKIIEKRQSVAFWCNPISGHATLYWYQQILGQGPKLLIQFQNNGVVDDSQLPKDRFSAERLKGVDSTLKIQPAKLEDSAVYLCASSFNSGLGGYEQYFGPGTRLTVT.

The chain couples TRBV5-4 to TRBJ2-7; TRBD2 matches at 10 bases. CDR3 length: 15 residues. With V trimmed by 4 bases and J by 3 bases, 7 bases remained unmatched. The germline V gene has CDR1 SGHNT and CDR2 YYREEE (reference sequence). The CDR3 DNA reads TGTGCCAGCAGCCGAACTAGCGGGAATATCTACGAGCAGTACTTC. Translation: CASSRTSGNIYEQYF.

V and J are TRBV7-9 and TRBJ2-5; 7 nucleotides agree with TRBD2. With 6 bases clipped from V and 5 bases from J, the junction kept 6 bases outside the gene matches. Germline CDR1 reads SEHNR; CDR2 reads FQNEAQ (reference sequence). The CDR3 is made up of 13 amino acids. The CDR3 loop is CASRGLPGETQYF. CDR3 DNA: TGTGCCAGCAGGGGACTACCCGGGGAGACCCAGTACTTC.

The chain combines TRBV18 with TRBJ2-5; TRBD1 or TRBD2 may be the D gene (5 bases each). Germline CDR1 KGHSH, CDR2 LQKENI. V dropped 4 bases and J dropped 5 bases, with 17 bases sitting between them. CDR3 size: 15 residues. CDR3 in DNA: TGTGCCAGCTCACTTGACCGGTCGGGGACGGAGACCCAGTACTTC. It encodes CASSLDRSGTETQYF.

This rearrangement joins TRBV28 to TRBJ1-5, with a weak D call TRBD1 (5 bases). Germline loops: CDR1 MDHEN, CDR2 SYDVKM. This CDR3 contains 11 residues. Trimming removed 5 bases at V and 8 bases at J, with 7 bases between. The CDR3 reads CASSQGKPQHF. The DNA of the CDR3 is TGTGCCAGCAGTCAGGGAAAGCCCCAGCATTTT.

This rearrangement joins TRBV4-2 to TRBJ2-5, with 9 nucleotides matching TRBD1. The CDR3 has 17 residues. The V gene end was trimmed by 1 base and the J gene end by 2 bases; junction bases not matched to a gene: 8. Per the germline V gene, CDR1 is LGHNA and CDR2 is YNFKEQ. The CDR3 sequence is CASSQGNRDRAQETQYF. DNA for the CDR3: TGTGCCAGCAGCCAAGGCAATAGGGACAGGGCACAAGAGACCCAGTACTTC.

This chain connects TRBV18 to TRBJ2-5, with 9 bases fitting TRBD1. Looked up from germline, CDR1 is KGHSH and CDR2 is LQKENI. V lost 3 bases to trimming and J lost 5 bases; unmatched junction nucleotides: 7. This CDR3 contains 15 residues. The CDR3 loop is CASSPTGTGRETQYF. CDR3 in DNA: TGTGCCAGCTCACCTACCGGGACAGGGAGGGAGACCCAGTACTTC.

J is TRBJ1-1 and V is TRBV29-1; D uncertain. In germline, CDR1 is SQVTM, CDR2 ANQGSEA. The CDR3 is made up of 13 amino acids. Trimming stripped 3 bases from V and 0 bases from J, with 8 bases between. The CDR3 is CSVDKGLNTEAFF. The CDR3 DNA follows: TGCAGCGTTGATAAGGGCCTGAACACTGAAGCTTTCTTT.

The CDR3 coding sequence is TGTGCCAGCATTATGGGGCGTGATTCACCCCTCCACTTT. Protein product: CASIMGRDSPLHF. This chain links TRBV2 with TRBJ1-6, with a weak D call TRBD1 (5 bases). Germline CDR1 SNHLY, CDR2 FYNNEI. The CDR3 totals 13 residues. The V end was cut by 7 bases, the J end by 8 bases, with 12 bases between.

The J gene is TRBJ1-3, the V gene TRBV27, with TRBD1 matching 8 bases. There are 16 residues in the CDR3. Germline trimming cut 4 bases from V and 0 bases from J; bases unmatched to any gene: 5. Germline assignment: CDR1 MNHEY and CDR2 SMNVEV (reference sequence). The CDR3 DNA follows: TGTGCCAGCAGTTCAGGGGGCCCAAGCTCTGGAAACACCATATATTTT. It translates to CASSSGGPSSGNTIYF.

The chain couples TRBV29-1 to TRBJ1-2; D is unresolved. Between the trimmed V and J ends, which lost 1 base and 8 bases, there was a span of 20 bases. Germline CDR1 and CDR2: SQVTM and ANQGSEA. CDR3 length: 15 residues. DNA of the CDR3: TGCAGCGTTGAAGGGGGTTCAGGTTCTTGGTGGGGCTACACCTTC. Protein: CSVEGGSGSWWGYTF.

CDR3 sequence: CASMGGAGAYNEQFF. The CDR3 region has the DNA TGTGCCAGCATGGGGGGGGCGGGAGCGTACAATGAGCAGTTCTTC. This chain connects TRBV2 to TRBJ2-1; TRBD2 is a possible D gene (7 bases). Trimming removed 7 bases from V and 4 bases from J, with 17 bases in between. From germline, CDR1 is SNHLY and CDR2 FYNNEI. This CDR3 region has 15 residues.

The chain is built from TRBV27 and TRBJ2-7; unclear D gene. The CDR3 runs to 11 residues. V was clipped by 7 bases and J by 4 bases, with 8 bases between them. Looked up from germline, CDR1 is MNHEY and CDR2 is SMNVEV (reference sequence). As DNA, the CDR3 is TGTGCCAGCAAAAAGGGTTACGAGCAGTACTTC. This codes for CASKKGYEQYF.

The V and J genes are TRBV19 and TRBJ1-2; D is ambiguous. V dropped 2 bases and J dropped 8 bases, with 12 bases sitting between them. The germline V gene encodes CDR1 LNHDA and CDR2 SQIVND (reference sequence). CDR3 size: 13 residues. The CDR3 loop reads CASSIRQARGYTF. CDR3 in DNA: TGTGCCAGTAGTATAAGGCAGGCGCGGGGCTACACCTTC.

A few counts support this clone. This chain uses TRBV30 with TRBJ2-7, with 10 nucleotides matching TRBD2. The CDR3 extends over 12 amino acids. Germline CDR1 GTSNPN, CDR2 SVGIG (reference sequence). The V gene end was trimmed by 4 bases and the J gene end by 3 bases; junction bases not matched to a gene: 0. The CDR3 spells CAWTSGSYEQYF. The CDR3 DNA reads TGTGCCTGGACTAGCGGGAGCTACGAGCAGTACTTC.

The chain is built from TRBV28 and TRBJ1-2; TRBD1 is a possible D gene (6 bases). The germline V and J ends were trimmed by 5 bases and 5 bases, with 12 bases remaining between them. There are 13 residues in the CDR3. Germline lookup yields CDR1 MDHEN and CDR2 SYDVKM. This chain's CDR3 is CASSLKQGYGYTF. Here the CDR3 DNA reads TGTGCCAGCAGTCTTAAACAGGGTTATGGCTACACCTTC.

The gene calls are TRBV6-2 or TRBV6-3 and TRBJ2-7; maybe TRBD1 (5 bases). The CDR3 extends over 12 amino acids. The V end lost 4 bases, the J end lost 5 bases, and 9 bases lay between the germline ends. Germline CDR1 is MNHEY and CDR2 is SVGEGT. CDR3 protein: CASSSTVHEQYF. CDR3 DNA sequence: TGTGCCAGCAGTTCGACAGTCCACGAGCAGTACTTC.

J is TRBJ1-2 and V is TRBV15; D gene unclear. Germline CDR1 reads LNHNV; CDR2 reads YYDKDF (reference sequence). V lost 0 bases, J lost 2 bases, and 4 bases lay in between. The CDR3 is 13 amino acids. The CDR3 region is CATSRDRNYGYTF. CDR3 nucleotide sequence: TGTGCCACCAGCAGAGATAGAAACTATGGCTACACCTTC.

The chain uses TRBV7-2 and TRBJ2-7, with 7 bases aligning to TRBD2. Per the germline V gene, CDR1 is SGHTA and CDR2 is FQGNSA. Germline trimming cut 5 bases from V and 7 bases from J; bases unmatched to any gene: 14. The CDR3 has 15 amino acids. DNA of the CDR3: TGTGCCAGCAGCCAGCCAGAAGCGGGGCTGAGAGAGCAGTACTTC. Translating it yields CASSQPEAGLREQYF.

The rearrangement uses TRBV28 and TRBJ1-5; 7 nucleotides align to TRBD1. V gave up 6 bases and J gave up 3 bases; unmatched junction bases: 5. The germline V gene has CDR1 MDHEN and CDR2 SYDVKM. This CDR3 comprises 14 residues. The CDR3, as DNA: TGTGCCAGCAGCTCCGACAGGGACAATCAGCCCCAGCATTTT. It codes for CASSSDRDNQPQHF.

There are a few counts of this clone. V usage is TRBV4-3 and J usage is TRBJ2-6; 8 bases are shared with TRBD1. J gave up 4 bases and V 5 bases, and 16 bases lay outside the gene matches. The CDR3 spans 19 residues. The germline V gene has CDR1 LGHNA and CDR2 YSLEER. The CDR3 loop reads CASSYGPGTGSSGANVLTF. In DNA, the CDR3 is TGCGCCAGCAGCTACGGACCCGGGACAGGTTCATCCGGGGCCAACGTCCTGACTTTC.

This chain joins TRBV11-2 and TRBJ1-2; D may be TRBD1 (5 bases). The germline CDR1 and CDR2 sequences are SGHAT and FQNNGV. The germline V and J ends were trimmed by 6 bases and 4 bases, with 12 bases remaining between them. CDR3 length: 13 residues. The CDR3 DNA is TGTGCCAGCAGTTCTGGGGCAGCCTATGGCTACACCTTC. Translating gives CASSSGAAYGYTF. The variable domain in full, with the rest retrieved from reference TRBV11-2 and TRBJ1-2, is EAGVAQSPRYKIIEKRQSVAFWCNPISGHATLYWYQQILGQGPKLLIQFQNNGVVDDSQLPKDRFSAERLKGVDSTLKIQPAKLEDSAVYLCASSSGAAYGYTFGSGTRLTVV.

This clone was found many times. The J gene is TRBJ2-7, the V gene TRBV28; 9 bases align to TRBD1. Trimming removed 6 bases from V and 3 bases from J; junction bases left unmatched: 6. Germline assignment: CDR1 MDHEN and CDR2 SYDVKM. This CDR3 is built from 14 residues. CDR3 sequence: CASSRTGVNYEQYF. As DNA, the CDR3 is TGTGCCAGCAGCCGGACAGGGGTAAACTACGAGCAGTACTTC.

The J gene is TRBJ2-3, the V gene TRBV11-2; 10 bases are a match to TRBD2. J was trimmed by 5 bases and V by 4 bases; bases with no gene match: 18. The V gene's germline CDR1 is SGHAT and CDR2 FQNNGV. The CDR3 spans 19 residues. DNA of the CDR3: TGTGCCAGCAGCTGGAGCCTAGCGGGAGTCCTAACGCGGTTAGATACGCAGTATTTT. It is translated as CASSWSLAGVLTRLDTQYF.

The chain employs TRBV3-1 (or the pseudogene TRBV3-2) and TRBJ2-3; 7 bases align to TRBD1. The CDR3 spans 14 residues. Unmatched junction bases numbered 2, after V lost 5 bases and J lost 0 bases. Germline V gene sequence: CDR1 LGHDT, CDR2 YNNKEL (reference sequence). CDR3 loop: CASSSRGSTDTQYF. For the CDR3, the DNA is TGTGCCAGCAGCTCCAGGGGGAGCACAGATACGCAGTATTTT.

The chain uses TRBV20-1 and TRBJ2-7; D remains unclear. From germline, CDR1 is DFQATT and CDR2 SNEGSKA (reference sequence). The CDR3 sequence is 11 residues long. Trimming left V 3 bases short and J 6 bases short, with 9 bases between. The CDR3 region is CSASEGLEQYF. The DNA for the CDR3 is TGCAGTGCTAGTGAAGGGCTCGAGCAGTACTTC.